The sequence of this TCR beta chain was determined in a study of shared clonotypes between healthy human individuals (dated by TCRdb to about 2020). Background for the entire study: The cohort included three men and a couple of women between 18 and 49 years of age. Per donor, leukapheresis produced somewhere between about 0.94 and 8.9 billion PBMCs. For each donor, CD4 naive and CD4 memory were each given three plates, CD8 naive was given two plates, and CD8 memory was given one plate. To estimate repertoire size and how much clonotype sharing occurs between individuals, the study deeply sequenced the blood TCR repertoires of several healthy adults. To increase sequencing depth and limit assay-specific biases, different laboratories used diverse techniques to prepare libraries and sequence TCR repertoires. What the work shows at the level of the full study, not this receptor alone: Across four donors, approximately 4.6% of naive CD4, 3.5% of naive CD8, under 2.5% of memory CD4, and about 0.4% of memory CD8 clonotypes were shared. The small number of donors limited the genetic and exposure-history diversity represented. Pairwise subsampling indicated that sequencing depth was expected to affect the degree of clonotype sharing among donors. Naive subsets generally had larger estimated clonotype richness than memory subsets. Higher generation probabilities were observed for clonotypes shared by all four sorted-subset donors than for non-shared clonotypes. Incomplete sequencing was indicated by rarefaction of sorted-subset datasets, despite the large sequencing depth. Sampling was restricted to blood, and TCR repertoires in tissue are likely to differ from TCR repertoires in blood.

Using the deep immunoSEQ assay, TCR CDR3 regions were amplified from genomic DNA by multiplex PCR. Genomic DNA extracted from each cell subset was distributed evenly over all wells of several immunoSEQ 96-well plates, and each plate served as one replicate. Each replicate PCR for sorted subsets received roughly 200 ng genomic DNA, equal to tens of thousands of T cell genomes. Purified libraries were quantified with a Qubit 3.0 fluorometer, sized on a Bioanalyzer 2100, and re-quantified with the KAPA Library Quantification kit. Each immunoSEQ 96-well plate was sequenced on its own single-read 150-cycle Illumina NextSeq 550 flow cell. On the authors' methods: Because the immunoSEQ output held only junctional sequences and lacked quality scores, the filtering could not match the filtering applied to full-length reads. Sequences were annotated with PyIR, a Python wrapper for IgBLAST v1.9, and V/J genes and CDR3 were assigned using IMGT germline references. Any read was removed if the V/J assignment was weak (E-value above 1e-6), the CDR3 was missing, or the read contained stop codons, out-of-frame junctions, or ambiguous translated residues. V3J clonotypes were defined as sequences sharing the same inferred V gene, J gene, and CDR3 amino acid sequence. Percentage overlap between repertoires was calculated by dividing the number of shared unique clonotypes by the size of the smaller repertoire. Repertoire richness was assessed with RTK rarefaction, the Chao1 estimator, and Recon v2.1 estimates of unobserved clonotypes. Generation probabilities for all TCRbeta clonotypes obtained by the gDNA method from a handful of donors were computed using OLGA. TCRdb provides this immuneACCESS table in a form limited to in-frame rearrangements. Some clones are lacking; in checked studies, under half of them reflect an unresolved V gene, and why the rest are absent is not known. V and J calls and clone size come straight from that table; D and trimming were deduced from the DNA. The sample table holds approximately 1.5 million clones, of which 95% to 99% were seen once. The top ten constitute 0.45% of the sample.

The donors were healthy, HIV-negative adults with no recently reported acute infections or vaccinations. Every donor was a Caucasian adult residing in Nashville, Tennessee, USA. CD4+ T cells were enriched through magnetic negative selection, after which naive cells were positively selected on CD45RA and the remaining negative fraction served as the memory subset. After blood collection by leukapheresis, PBMCs were isolated using Ficoll-Histopaque density gradient centrifugation and then cryopreserved in the vapor phase of liquid nitrogen. Analytical flow cytometry was used to check the purity and quantity of each magnetically sorted T cell population. Genomic DNA was isolated from each sorted fraction and quantified by UV absorbance on a Nanodrop 2000c. The CDR1 and CDR2 encoded by the germline V gene are SGHRS and YFSETQ. The CDR3, from cysteine to phenylalanine, totals 15 residues. The DNA shown is the 45-base CDR3, in frame from base 1. The germline V end is reduced by 4 bases and the J end by 2 bases; junction bases left unmatched: 7.

In regard to this clone: Its target antigen remains unknown. No base-level quality is on record; no much larger clone is a single base apart.

Sequencing input: naive CD4+ T cells sorted from blood. The sample's cell subset or site label, in plain terms: CD45RA+ positively selected. This TCR derives from a man aged 25 to 40 in good health. The V gene is TRBV5-1 and the J gene is TRBJ2-5; 8 middle bases align to TRBD1. The nucleotides are TGCGCCAGCAGCGGCGGGGACAGGATACAAGAGACCCAGTACTTC. This yields the protein CASSGGDRIQETQYF.